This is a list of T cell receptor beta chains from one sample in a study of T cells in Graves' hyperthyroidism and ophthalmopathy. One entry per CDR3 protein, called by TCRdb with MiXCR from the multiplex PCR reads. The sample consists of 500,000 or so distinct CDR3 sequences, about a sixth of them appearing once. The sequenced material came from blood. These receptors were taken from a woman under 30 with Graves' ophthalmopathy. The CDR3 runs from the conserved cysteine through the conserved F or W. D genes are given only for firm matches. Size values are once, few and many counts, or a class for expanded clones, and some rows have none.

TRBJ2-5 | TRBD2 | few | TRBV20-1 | CSAIPTSGSARETQYF | TGCAGTGCTATTCCTACTAGCGGGAGTGCGCGGGAGACCCAGTACTTC
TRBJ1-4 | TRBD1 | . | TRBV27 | CASSLNGDRVNEKLFF | TGTGCCAGCAGTCTGAATGGGGACAGAGTTAATGAAAAACTGTTTTTT
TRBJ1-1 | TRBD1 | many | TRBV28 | CASSLQGIEAFF | TGTGCCAGCAGCTTACAGGGGATTGAAGCTTTCTTT
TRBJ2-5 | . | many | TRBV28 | CASSSQWETQYF | TGTGCCAGCAGTTCGCAGTGGGAGACCCAGTACTTC
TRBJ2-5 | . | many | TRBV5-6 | CASSLVPDGETQYF | TGTGCCAGCAGCTTGGTTCCGGACGGGGAGACCCAGTACTTC
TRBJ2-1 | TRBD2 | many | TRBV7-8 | CASSPPTSGYSYNEQFF | TGTGCCAGCAGCCCGCCGACTAGCGGGTATAGCTACAATGAGCAGTTCTTC
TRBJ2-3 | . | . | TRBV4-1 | CASSHATGGDTQYF | TGCGCCAGCAGCCACGCGACAGGAGGGGATACGCAGTATTTT
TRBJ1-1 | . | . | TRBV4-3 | CASSPQPGWNTEAFF | TGCGCCAGCAGCCCACAGCCCGGATGGAACACTGAAGCTTTCTTT
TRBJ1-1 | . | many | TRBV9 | CASSVGRGNTEAFF | TGTGCCAGCAGCGTAGGGAGGGGGAACACTGAAGCTTTCTTT
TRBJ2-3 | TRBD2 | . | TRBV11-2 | CASSLTSGTTDTQYF | TGTGCCAGCAGCTTAACTAGCGGAACCACAGATACGCAGTATTTT
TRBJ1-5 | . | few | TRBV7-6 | CASSKRGGTNQPQHF | TGTGCCAGCAGCAAGAGAGGAGGAACCAATCAGCCCCAGCATTTT
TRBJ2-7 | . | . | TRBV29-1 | CSVDTREEDEQYF | TGCAGCGTTGATACCAGGGAAGAGGACGAGCAGTACTTC
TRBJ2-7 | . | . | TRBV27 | CASALSAFSYEQYF | TGTGCCAGCGCCCTTTCGGCCTTCTCCTACGAGCAGTACTTC
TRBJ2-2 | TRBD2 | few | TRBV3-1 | CASSQDFSVPTSGNTGELFF | TGTGCCAGCAGCCAAGATTTCTCCGTTCCGACTAGCGGGAACACCGGGGAGCTGTTTTTT
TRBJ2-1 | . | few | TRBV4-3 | CASSQNQRLYNEQFF | TGCGCCAGCAGCCAAAATCAGCGGCTCTACAATGAGCAGTTCTTC
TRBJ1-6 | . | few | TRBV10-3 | CAISESGGGSPNSPLHF | TGTGCCATCAGTGAGTCAGGAGGTGGCAGCCCAAATTCACCCCTCCACTTT
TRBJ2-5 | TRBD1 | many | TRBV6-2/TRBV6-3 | CASSSETGTGGETQYF | TGTGCCAGCAGCTCGGAAACCGGGACAGGAGGAGAGACCCAGTACTTC
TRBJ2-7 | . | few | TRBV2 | CASSVAAGDYEQYF | TGTGCCAGCAGCGTAGCAGCAGGAGATTACGAGCAGTACTTC
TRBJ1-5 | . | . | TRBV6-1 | CASSTRDSNQPQHF | TGTGCCAGCAGTACCAGGGACAGCAATCAGCCCCAGCATTTT
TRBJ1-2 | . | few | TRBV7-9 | CASSPGGRDGYTF | TGTGCCAGCAGCCCGGGGGGGCGCGATGGCTACACCTTC
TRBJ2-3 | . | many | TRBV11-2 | CASSLRDFGTQYF | TGTGCCAGCAGCTTACGGGACTTCGGAACGCAGTATTTT
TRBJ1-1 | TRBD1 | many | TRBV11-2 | CASSSHLDRAPPMNTEAFF | TGTGCCAGCAGCTCCCACCTTGACAGGGCCCCACCTATGAACACTGAAGCTTTCTTT
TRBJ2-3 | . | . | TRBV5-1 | CASSLTRPDTQYF | TGCGCCAGCAGCCTAACCCGTCCTGATACGCAGTATTTT
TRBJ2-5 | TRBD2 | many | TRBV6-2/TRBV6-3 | CASRRGLAGGGAETQYF | TGTGCCAGCAGAAGGGGACTAGCGGGAGGCGGCGCAGAGACCCAGTACTTC
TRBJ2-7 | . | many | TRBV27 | CASSSSRGSYEQYF | .
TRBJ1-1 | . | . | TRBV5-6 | CASSSKPGSYTEAFF | TGTGCCAGCAGTTCCAAGCCAGGGAGTTACACTGAAGCTTTCTTT
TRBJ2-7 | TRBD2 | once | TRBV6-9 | CASSYDASGYEQYF | TGTGCCAGCAGTTACGATGCTAGCGGGTACGAGCAGTACTTC
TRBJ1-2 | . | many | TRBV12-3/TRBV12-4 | CASSRGTDYGYTF | TGTGCCAGCTCACGAGGGACGGACTATGGCTACACCTTC
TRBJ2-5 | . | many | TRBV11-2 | CASSLMIDQQETQYF | TGTGCCAGCAGCTTAATGATAGACCAGCAAGAGACCCAGTACTTC
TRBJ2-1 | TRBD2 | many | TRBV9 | CASSVAAGETYNEQFF | TGTGCCAGCAGCGTAGCAGCGGGAGAAACCTACAATGAGCAGTTCTTC
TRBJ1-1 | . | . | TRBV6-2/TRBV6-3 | CASRYPGVNTEAFF | TGTGCCAGCAGATACCCCGGGGTGAACACTGAAGCTTTCTTT